The T cell receptor beta chain described here comes from a study of blood T cell repertoires in COVID-19. Generated by immunoSEQ multiplex PCR, the TCRdb table keeps only in-frame clones and is missing some. The sample shows roughly 250,000 clones, around 87% of them seen only once. Which cohort a participant joined came from the clinical history participants gave. The TCR sequence derives from a woman aged 25 to 45 with acute COVID-19. The sample comprised PBMCs or T cells enriched from blood (not recorded which).

DNA for the CDR3: TGTGCCACCCTCCCGAATATTAGACACTCCAACACCATATATTTT. It is translated as CATLPNIRHSNTIYF. J is TRBJ1-3 and V is TRBV18; D is ambiguous. The CDR3 runs to 15 residues. V lost 10 bases to trimming and J lost 7 bases, with 23 bases between them. Germline CDR1 KGHSH, CDR2 LQKENI.